This T cell receptor (beta chain) was identified in a study of T cells after yellow fever vaccination. Study as a whole: Some fractions had low cell numbers, and these were prepared with SMART-Seq v4 Ultra Low Input. General study points: Contamination of FACS-sorted repertoires by abundant clonotypes from the bulk population could occur.

Template switching with 5'RACE generated the TCR cDNA and added a universal primer site and UMIs. In TCRdb, the 5' RACE reads were re-called with MiXCR into one record per CDR3 protein. This table has just over 250,000 distinct CDR3 sequences, roughly 5% appearing once. The trim removed 4 bases at V and 7 bases at J, leaving 20 bases unmatched. The germline gives CDR1 ENHRY, CDR2 SYGVKD. The CDR3 covers 19 residues. With regard to this clonotype: Its antigen remains unidentified.

This chain uses TRBV10-3 with TRBJ1-5; 9 bases fit TRBD1. The material sequenced was CD4+ T cells sorted from PBMCs, taken on the day of the yellow fever booster vaccination. The clonotype comes from a man between 18 and 29 years old who received the YFV17D yellow fever vaccine. CDR3 in amino acids: CAISANPPGQGLWVQPQHF. The CDR3 coding sequence is TGTGCCATCAGTGCCAACCCCCCGGGACAGGGACTTTGGGTGCAGCCCCAGCATTTT.